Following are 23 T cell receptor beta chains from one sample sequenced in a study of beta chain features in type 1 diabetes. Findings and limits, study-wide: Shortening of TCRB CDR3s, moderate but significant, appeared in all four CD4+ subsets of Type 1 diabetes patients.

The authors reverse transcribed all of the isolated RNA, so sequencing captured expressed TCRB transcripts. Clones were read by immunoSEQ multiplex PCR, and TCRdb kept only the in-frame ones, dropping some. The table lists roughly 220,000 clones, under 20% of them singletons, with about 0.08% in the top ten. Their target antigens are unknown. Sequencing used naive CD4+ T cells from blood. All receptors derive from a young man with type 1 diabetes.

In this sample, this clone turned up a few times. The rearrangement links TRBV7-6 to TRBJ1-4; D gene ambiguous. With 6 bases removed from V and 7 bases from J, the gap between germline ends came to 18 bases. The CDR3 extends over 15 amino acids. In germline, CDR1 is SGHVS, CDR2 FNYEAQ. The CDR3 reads CASSPSLGFGEKLFF. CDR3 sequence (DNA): TGTGCCAGCAGTCCAAGTTTGGGTTTCGGTGAAAAACTGTTTTTT.

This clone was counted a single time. This chain's CDR3 is CSANRAGYTF. The CDR3 coding sequence is TGCAGTGCGAACAGGGCTGGCTACACCTTC. The chain uses TRBV20-1 and TRBJ1-2; a possible D gene is TRBD1 (6 bases). The CDR3 runs 10 residues. Germline CDR1 reads DFQATT; CDR2 reads SNEGSKA (reference sequence). The V gene lost 6 bases and the J gene lost 7 bases, with 9 bases spanning the gap.

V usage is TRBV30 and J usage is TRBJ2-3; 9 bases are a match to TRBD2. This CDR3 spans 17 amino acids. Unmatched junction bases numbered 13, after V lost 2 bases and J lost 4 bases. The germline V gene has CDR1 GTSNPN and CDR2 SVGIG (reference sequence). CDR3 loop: CAWSPRQPGLASDTQYF. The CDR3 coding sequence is TGTGCCTGGAGTCCCCGGCAGCCGGGACTAGCCTCAGATACGCAGTATTTT.

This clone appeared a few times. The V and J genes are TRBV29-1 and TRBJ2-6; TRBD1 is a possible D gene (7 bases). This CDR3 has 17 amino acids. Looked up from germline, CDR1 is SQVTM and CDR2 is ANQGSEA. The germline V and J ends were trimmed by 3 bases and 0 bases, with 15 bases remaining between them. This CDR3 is CSVERRDSFSGANVLTF. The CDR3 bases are TGCAGCGTTGAGAGGAGGGACAGCTTCTCTGGGGCCAACGTCCTGACTTTC.

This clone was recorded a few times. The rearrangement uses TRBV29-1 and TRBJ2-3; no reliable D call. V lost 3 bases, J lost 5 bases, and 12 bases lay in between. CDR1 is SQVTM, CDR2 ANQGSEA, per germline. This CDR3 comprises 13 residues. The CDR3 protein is CSVDWQIGDTQYF. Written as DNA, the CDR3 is TGCAGCGTTGACTGGCAGATTGGAGATACGCAGTATTTT.

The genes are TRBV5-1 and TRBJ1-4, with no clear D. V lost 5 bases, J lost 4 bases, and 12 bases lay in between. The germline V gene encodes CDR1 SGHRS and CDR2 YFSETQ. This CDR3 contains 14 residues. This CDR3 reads CASRMTQLNEKLFF. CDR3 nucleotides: TGCGCCAGCAGGATGACTCAGCTTAATGAAAAACTGTTTTTT.

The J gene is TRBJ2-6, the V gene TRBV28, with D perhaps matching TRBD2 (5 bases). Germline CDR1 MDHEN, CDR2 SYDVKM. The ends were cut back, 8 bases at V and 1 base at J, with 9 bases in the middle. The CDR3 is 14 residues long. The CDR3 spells CASQRGSGANVLTF. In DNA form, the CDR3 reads TGTGCCAGCCAACGGGGTTCTGGGGCCAACGTCCTGACTTTC.

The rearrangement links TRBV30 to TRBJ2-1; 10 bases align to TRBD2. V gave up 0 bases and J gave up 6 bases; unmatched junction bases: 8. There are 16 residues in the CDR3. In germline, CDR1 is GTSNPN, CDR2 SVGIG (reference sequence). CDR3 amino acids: CAWSVPGTSVGNEQFF. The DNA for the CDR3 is TGTGCCTGGAGTGTCCCCGGGACTAGCGTCGGCAATGAGCAGTTCTTC.

The CDR3 nucleotides are TGCAGCGTTGGGACGGTTCTGACGAACGAGCAGTACTTC. As protein: CSVGTVLTNEQYF. The chain uses TRBV29-1 and TRBJ2-7; D ambiguous. The germline V gene encodes CDR1 SQVTM and CDR2 ANQGSEA. The ends were cut back, 4 bases at V and 5 bases at J, with 15 bases in the middle. The CDR3 is 13 residues long.

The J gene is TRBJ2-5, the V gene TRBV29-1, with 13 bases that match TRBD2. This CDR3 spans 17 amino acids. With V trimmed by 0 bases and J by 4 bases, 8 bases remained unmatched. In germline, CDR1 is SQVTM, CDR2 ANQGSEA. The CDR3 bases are TGCAGCGTTGAAGATACGTGGACTAGCGGGAGTTCAGAGACCCAGTACTTC. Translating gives CSVEDTWTSGSSETQYF.

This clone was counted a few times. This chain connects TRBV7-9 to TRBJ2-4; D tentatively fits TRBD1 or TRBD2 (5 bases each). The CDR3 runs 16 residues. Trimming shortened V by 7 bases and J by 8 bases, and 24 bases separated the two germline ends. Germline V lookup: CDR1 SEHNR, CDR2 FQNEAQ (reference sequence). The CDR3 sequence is CASNPPRAGSRDIQYF. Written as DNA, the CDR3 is TGTGCCAGCAACCCACCCCGCGCAGGGAGTAGGGACATTCAGTACTTC.

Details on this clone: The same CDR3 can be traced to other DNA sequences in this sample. The CDR3 region has the DNA TGTGCCAGCAGCCAGGGATACAATGAGCAGTTCTTC. It yields the protein CASSQGYNEQFF. This chain joins TRBV14 and TRBJ2-1; D not certain. The germline V gene encodes CDR1 SGHDN and CDR2 FVKESK. The V gene lost 3 bases and the J gene lost 4 bases, with 4 bases spanning the gap. This CDR3 spans 12 amino acids. Full variable domain (missing parts from reference TRBV14 and TRBJ2-1): EAGVTQFPSHSVIEKGQTVTLRCDPISGHDNLYWYRRVMGKEIKFLLHFVKESKQDESGMPNNRFLAERTGGTYSTLKVQPAELEDSGVYFCASSQGYNEQFFGPGTRLTVL.

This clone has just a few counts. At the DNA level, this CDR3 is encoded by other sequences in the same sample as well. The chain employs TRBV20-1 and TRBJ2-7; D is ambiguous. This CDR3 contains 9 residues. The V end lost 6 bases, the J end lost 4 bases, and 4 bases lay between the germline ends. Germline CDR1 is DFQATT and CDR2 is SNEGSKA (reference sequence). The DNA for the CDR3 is TGCAGTGCAGGGTACGAGCAGTACTTC. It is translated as CSAGYEQYF.

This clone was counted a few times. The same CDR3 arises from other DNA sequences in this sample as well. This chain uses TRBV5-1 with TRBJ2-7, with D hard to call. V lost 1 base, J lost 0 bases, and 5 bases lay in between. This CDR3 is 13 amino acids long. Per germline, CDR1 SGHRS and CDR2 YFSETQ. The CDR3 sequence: CASSLPSSYEQYF. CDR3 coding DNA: TGCGCCAGCAGCTTGCCGAGCTCCTACGAGCAGTACTTC.

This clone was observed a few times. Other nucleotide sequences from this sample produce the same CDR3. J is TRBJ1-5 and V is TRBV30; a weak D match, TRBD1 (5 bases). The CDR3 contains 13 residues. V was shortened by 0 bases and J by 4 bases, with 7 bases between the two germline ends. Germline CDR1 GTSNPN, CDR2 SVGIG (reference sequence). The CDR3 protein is CAWSVRGNQPQHF. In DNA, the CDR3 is TGTGCCTGGAGTGTAAGGGGAAATCAGCCCCAGCATTTT.

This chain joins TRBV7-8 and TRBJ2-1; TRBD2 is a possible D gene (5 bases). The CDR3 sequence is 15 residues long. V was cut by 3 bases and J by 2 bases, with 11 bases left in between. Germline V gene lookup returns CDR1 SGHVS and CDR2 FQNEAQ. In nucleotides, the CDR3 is TGTGCCAGCAGCTTCACTAGGACCACCTACAATGAGCAGTTCTTC. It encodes CASSFTRTTYNEQFF.

The CDR3 protein is CASSARGTPTYNEQFF. The CDR3 DNA reads TGTGCCAGCAGCGCCCGGGGGACCCCAACCTACAATGAGCAGTTCTTC. The chain employs TRBV9 and TRBJ2-1; TRBD2 might be the D (6 bases). The CDR3 consists of 16 residues. Germline CDR1 reads SGDLS; CDR2 reads YYNGEE. Trimming stripped 3 bases from V and 2 bases from J, with 15 bases between. The entire variable domain, with the rest obtained from reference TRBV9 and TRBJ2-1, is as follows: DSGVTQTPKHLITATGQRVTLRCSPRSGDLSVYWYQQSLDQGLQFLIQYYNGEERAKGNILERFSAQQFPDLHSELNLSSLELGDSALYFCASSARGTPTYNEQFFGPGTRLTVL.

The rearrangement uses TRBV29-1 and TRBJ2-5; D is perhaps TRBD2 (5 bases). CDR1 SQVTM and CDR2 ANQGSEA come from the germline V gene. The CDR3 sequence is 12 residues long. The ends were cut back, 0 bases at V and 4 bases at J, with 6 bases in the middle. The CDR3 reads CSVEELGETQYF. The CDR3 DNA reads TGCAGCGTTGAAGAACTAGGAGAGACCCAGTACTTC.

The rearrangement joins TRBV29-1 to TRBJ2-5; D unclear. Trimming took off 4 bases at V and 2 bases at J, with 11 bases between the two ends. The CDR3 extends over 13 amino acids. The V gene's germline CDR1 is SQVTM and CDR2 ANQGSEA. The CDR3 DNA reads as TGCAGCGTTGTGGTAGGGCGTCAAGAGACCCAGTACTTC. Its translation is CSVVVGRQETQYF.

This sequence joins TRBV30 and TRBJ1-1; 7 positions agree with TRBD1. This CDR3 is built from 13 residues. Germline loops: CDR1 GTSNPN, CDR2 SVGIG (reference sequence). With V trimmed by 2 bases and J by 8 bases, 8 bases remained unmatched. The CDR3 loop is CAWSLTGVREAFF. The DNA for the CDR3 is TGTGCCTGGAGTCTCACAGGGGTAAGGGAAGCTTTCTTT.

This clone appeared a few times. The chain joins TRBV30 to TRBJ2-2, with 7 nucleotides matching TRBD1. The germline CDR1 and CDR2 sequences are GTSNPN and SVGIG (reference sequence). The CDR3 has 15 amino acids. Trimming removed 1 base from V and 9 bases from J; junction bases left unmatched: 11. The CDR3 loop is CAWSDGDSILRELFF. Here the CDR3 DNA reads TGTGCCTGGAGTGACGGGGACAGTATCTTGAGGGAGCTGTTTTTT.

The CDR3 nucleotides read TGTGCCAGCAGCTTGACAGGGAGCAATCAGCCCCAGCATTTT. It encodes CASSLTGSNQPQHF. The V gene is TRBV7-9, the J gene TRBJ1-5; 7 bases are shared with TRBD1. There are 14 residues in the CDR3. The J segment lost 1 base and the V segment lost 3 bases, leaving 0 bases of the junction unmatched. Germline V CDR1 and CDR2: SEHNR, FQNEAQ (reference sequence).

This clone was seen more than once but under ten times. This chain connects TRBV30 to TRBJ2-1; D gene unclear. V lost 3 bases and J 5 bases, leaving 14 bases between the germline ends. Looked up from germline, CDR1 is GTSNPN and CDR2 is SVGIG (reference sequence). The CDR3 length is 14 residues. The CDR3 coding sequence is TGTGCCTGGAGCGCCCCCCCAGGCGACAATGAGCAGTTCTTC. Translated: CAWSAPPGDNEQFF.